The 29 T cell receptor beta chains listed next were all sequenced from one sample in a study of cytomegalovirus exposure and HLA in healthy donors. It was with 60 Vbeta and 13 Jbeta primers that the PCR ran. The protocol was immunoSEQ multiplex PCR, while the TCRdb copy is restricted to in-frame clones and leaves out a portion. The profile shows 100,000 to 120,000 clones, around four fifths of them singletons. Sequencing was carried out using PBMCs. The receptors derive from a man younger than 40 in good health and CMV-seropositive.

This chain joins TRBV12-2 and TRBJ1-5. TRBV12-2 is shown as a pseudogene. The CDR3 has 15 amino acids. The CDR3 sequence: CASRSRGFTNQPQHF. The CDR3 DNA is TGTGCAAGTCGCTCGCGGGGGTTCACCAATCAGCCCCAGCATTTT.

The chain has TRBV10-3 and TRBJ1-1; D not certain. The CDR3 has 15 residues. Germline-derived CDR1 and CDR2 are ENHRY and SYGVKD. Trimming took off 4 bases at V and 2 bases at J, with 14 bases between the two ends. Here the CDR3 reads CAISADSDSNTEAFF. The CDR3 nucleotides read TGTGCCATCAGTGCCGACTCCGACTCCAACACTGAAGCTTTCTTT.

The table lists this clone with a count of one. The genes are TRBV4-1 and TRBJ2-3; no clear D gene. Germline V gives CDR1 MGHRA, CDR2 YSYEKL. The CDR3 has 13 residues. V lost 0 bases to trimming and J lost 6 bases, with 7 bases between them. CDR3 nucleotides: TGCGCCAGCAGCCAAGACCGGTGGGATACGCAGTATTTT. It yields the protein CASSQDRWDTQYF.

V is TRBV21-1 and J is TRBJ1-4. TRBV21-1 is a recognized pseudogene. This CDR3 region has 15 residues. The DNA of the CDR3 is TGTGCCAGCAGCACCGGGGGGGGGACTAATGAAAAACTGTTTTTT. Protein: CASSTGGGTNEKLFF.

This clone came up once. The rearrangement links TRBV19 to TRBJ1-5; 9 bases fit TRBD1. This CDR3 region has 15 residues. J lost 1 base, V lost 9 bases, and 7 bases had no gene match. Germline CDR1 LNHDA, CDR2 SQIVND (reference sequence). CDR3 amino acids: CASSGGTGSNQPQHF. The CDR3 bases are TGTGCCAGCAGTGGTGGGACAGGGAGCAATCAGCCCCAGCATTTT.

This sequence joins TRBV27 and TRBJ2-5; 8 bases are a match to TRBD1. With the DNA end fitting TRBJ2-7 better, the J assignment may be wrong. The CDR3 runs 15 residues. CDR1 and CDR2 from the germline V gene are MNHEY and SMNVEV (reference sequence). The CDR3 nucleotides are TGTGCCAGCAGTTTACGGACAGGGTCCCCCTACGAGCAGTACTTC. Translated: CASSLRTGSPYEQYF.

In this sample, this clone turned up a few times. The chain has TRBV2 and TRBJ1-2, with 7 bases that match TRBD1. CDR3 length: 11 residues. Germline V gene data show CDR1 as SNHLY and CDR2 as FYNNEI. After removal of 10 bases from V and 2 bases from J, the junction contained 1 base not matched to a gene. The CDR3 loop is CATTGNYGYTF. CDR3 nucleotide sequence: TGTGCCACGACAGGGAACTATGGCTACACCTTC. The complete variable domain, with remaining parts taken from reference TRBV2 and TRBJ1-2, reads EPEVTQTPSHQVTQMGQEVILRCVPISNHLYFYWYRQILGQKVEFLVSFYNNEISEKSEIFDDQFSVERPDGSNFTLKIRSTKLEDSAMYFCATTGNYGYTFGSGTRLTVV.

The chain's CDR3 is CASRRSRVSLEAFF. CDR3 sequence (DNA): TGTGCCAGCCGAAGATCCAGGGTTTCGTTAGAAGCTTTCTTT. The chain couples TRBV6-5 to TRBJ1-1, with a tentative D call TRBD1 (5 bases). The germline V gene has CDR1 MNHEY and CDR2 SVGAGI. With 8 bases removed from V and 8 bases from J, the gap between germline ends came to 21 bases. The CDR3 consists of 14 residues.

In its sample, this clone was seen once. Other DNA sequences in this sample translate to the same CDR3. The CDR3 DNA reads TGTGCCACCAGCAGAGGACAGGGGAACACTGAAGCTTTCTTT. This translates into CATSRGQGNTEAFF. The chain has TRBV15 and TRBJ1-1; 7 nucleotides align to TRBD1. V dropped 1 base and J dropped 1; count of bases not matched to a gene: 0. Germline V gives CDR1 LNHNV, CDR2 YYDKDF (reference sequence). The CDR3 extends over 14 amino acids.

The J gene is TRBJ1-2, the V gene TRBV5-6; D might be TRBD1 (6 bases). Germline V gene lookup returns CDR1 SGHDT and CDR2 YYEEEE. Trimming removed 3 bases from V and 5 bases from J, with 23 bases in between. The CDR3 totals 17 residues. CDR3 region: CASSSFLQGSSYYGYTF. CDR3 nucleotide sequence: TGTGCCAGCAGCTCTTTTTTACAGGGTTCCTCCTATTATGGCTACACCTTC. The full variable domain, in which reference TRBV5-6 and TRBJ1-2 provide the parts outside the CDR3, is DAGVTQSPTHLIKTRGQQVTLRCSPKSGHDTVSWYQQALGQGPQFIFQYYEEEERQRGNFPDRFSGHQFPNYSSELNVNALLLGDSALYLCASSSFLQGSSYYGYTFGSGTRLTVV.

J is TRBJ1-4 and V is TRBV19; a possible D gene is TRBD1 (6 bases). Per germline, CDR1 LNHDA and CDR2 SQIVND (reference sequence). V lost 5 bases, J lost 12 bases, and 22 bases lay in between. The CDR3 sequence is 15 residues long. CDR3 protein: CASSRSYRRGGELFF. As DNA, the CDR3 is TGTGCCAGTAGTCGCTCCTACAGGAGAGGGGGGGAACTGTTTTTT.

CDR3 region: CASSLKAGENTGELFF. CDR3 coding DNA: TGTGCCAGCAGCTTAAAAGCGGGGGAGAACACCGGGGAGCTGTTTTTT. The rearrangement links TRBV7-6 to TRBJ2-2; 8 nucleotides agree with TRBD2. Trimming removed 2 bases from V and 1 base from J; junction bases left unmatched: 3. CDR1 and CDR2 from the germline V gene are SGHVS and FNYEAQ. The CDR3 runs 16 residues.

This clone was seen more than once but under ten times. This chain joins TRBV13 and TRBJ2-7; 9 bases match TRBD1. Germline V gene lookup returns CDR1 PRHDT and CDR2 FYEKMQ (reference sequence). With 5 bases clipped from V and 5 bases from J, the junction kept 13 bases outside the gene matches. This CDR3 has 16 amino acids. CDR3 nucleotide sequence: TGTGCCAGCAGCACTCGAAGGGGACAGGGTGTCAACGAGCAGTACTTC. Encoded protein: CASSTRRGQGVNEQYF.

The CDR3 sequence: CASSEGAMNTEAFF. DNA of the CDR3: TGCGCCAGCTCCGAGGGTGCCATGAACACTGAAGCTTTCTTT. The rearrangement uses TRBV5-1 and TRBJ1-1, with D uncertain. The ends were cut back, 7 bases at V and 0 bases at J, with 13 bases in the middle. There are 14 residues in the CDR3. Germline CDR1 and CDR2: SGHRS and YFSETQ.

The chain carries TRBV4-3 and TRBJ2-5, with 8 bases matching TRBD2. The germline V gene encodes CDR1 LGHNA and CDR2 YSLEER. Trimming cost V 0 bases and J 3 bases; bases outside gene matches: 3. The CDR3 totals 15 residues. In nucleotides, the CDR3 is TGCGCCAGCAGCCAAGATGGGCGGGGGGAAGAGACCCAGTACTTC. Translated, it gives CASSQDGRGEETQYF.

This rearrangement joins TRBV30 to TRBJ2-2, with TRBD2 matching over 12 bases. V gave up 6 bases and J gave up 1 base; unmatched junction bases: 3. CDR3 size: 15 residues. Germline CDR1 and CDR2: GTSNPN and SVGIG (reference sequence). The CDR3 protein is CACGLAGMNTGELFF. The DNA for the CDR3 is TGTGCCTGCGGACTAGCGGGAATGAACACCGGGGAGCTGTTTTTT.

This clone was recorded once. V gene TRBV6-5 combines with J gene TRBJ2-3, with D hard to call. The CDR3 is made up of 16 amino acids. Trimming took off 0 bases at V and 0 bases at J, with 10 bases between the two ends. In germline, CDR1 is MNHEY, CDR2 SVGAGI. CDR3 DNA sequence: TGTGCCAGCAGTTACTCGTGGCAGTCTAGCACAGATACGCAGTATTTT. It codes for CASSYSWQSSTDTQYF.

The J gene is TRBJ1-3, the V gene TRBV5-6; 7 bases agree with TRBD1. CDR3 length: 13 residues. Trimming at V came to 3 bases and at J to 4 bases, leaving 1 base not matched to a gene. Germline assignment: CDR1 SGHDT and CDR2 YYEEEE. This chain's CDR3 is CASSSGQGNTIYF. The CDR3 DNA follows: TGTGCCAGCAGCTCGGGACAGGGAAACACCATATATTTT.

This chain connects TRBV29-1 to TRBJ2-2; weak D call: TRBD1 (6 bases). This CDR3 contains 14 residues. V was pared by 6 bases and J by 1 base, with 12 bases between. The germline V gene has CDR1 SQVTM and CDR2 ANQGSEA. The CDR3 nucleotides read TGCAGCGTCGCTGGACAGATGAACACCGGGGAGCTGTTTTTT. Translation gives CSVAGQMNTGELFF.

The chain joins TRBV27 to TRBJ2-7; TRBD1 matches 8 bases. This CDR3 is 13 amino acids long. Trimming at V came to 7 bases and at J to 2 bases, leaving 4 bases not matched to a gene. The germline CDR1 and CDR2 sequences are MNHEY and SMNVEV (reference sequence). DNA for the CDR3: TGTGCCAGCACCCGGACAGGGACCTACGAGCAGTACTTC. Translated, it gives CASTRTGTYEQYF.

The chain uses TRBV19 and TRBJ2-7; D remains unclear. The germline gives CDR1 LNHDA, CDR2 SQIVND (reference sequence). The CDR3 runs to 14 residues. The V end lost 2 bases, the J end lost 0 bases, and 8 bases lay between the germline ends. The CDR3 nucleotides are TGTGCCAGTAGTATACTCCTGAGCTCCTACGAGCAGTACTTC. Its protein product is CASSILLSSYEQYF.

The chain combines TRBV6-1 with TRBJ2-5, with a possible D match to TRBD1 (5 bases). The J call is in doubt because the DNA end fits TRBJ2-7 better. The CDR3 has 14 amino acids. Germline V gives CDR1 MNHNS, CDR2 SASEGT. CDR3 amino acids: CASSHSGPSYEQYF. DNA for the CDR3: TGTGCCAGCAGTCATTCAGGGCCTTCCTACGAGCAGTACTTC.

This clone was found a few times. The rearrangement joins TRBV7-8 to TRBJ1-1; D gene unclear. The CDR3 covers 14 residues. V gave up 2 bases and J gave up 3 bases, with 10 bases separating them. In germline, CDR1 is SGHVS, CDR2 FQNEAQ. CDR3 sequence reads: CASSLSGLDTEAFF. In nucleotides, the CDR3 is TGTGCCAGCAGCTTATCGGGTTTAGACACTGAAGCTTTCTTT.

The CDR3, as DNA: TGCAGTGCCGGGACAGGGTACTTC. Its translation: CSAGTGYF. The chain carries TRBV20-1 and TRBJ2-5; 8 bases line up with TRBD1. The V gene end was trimmed by 6 bases and the J gene end by 13 bases; junction bases not matched to a gene: 1. The CDR3 totals 8 residues. The germline V gene has CDR1 DFQATT and CDR2 SNEGSKA (reference sequence).

The chain employs TRBV2 and TRBJ1-2; 8 bases align to TRBD1. V was pared by 3 bases and J by 7 bases, with 4 bases of the junction left unmatched. CDR3 length: 13 residues. Germline-derived CDR1 and CDR2 are SNHLY and FYNNEI. The chain's CDR3 is CASSDRGHGGYTF. The CDR3 DNA reads TGTGCCAGCAGTGACAGGGGGCATGGTGGCTACACCTTC. The complete variable domain, with remaining parts taken from reference TRBV2 and TRBJ1-2, reads EPEVTQTPSHQVTQMGQEVILRCVPISNHLYFYWYRQILGQKVEFLVSFYNNEISEKSEIFDDQFSVERPDGSNFTLKIRSTKLEDSAMYFCASSDRGHGGYTFGSGTRLTVV.

This chain links TRBV5-1 with TRBJ2-2, with TRBD1 as a possible D gene (6 bases). Near its end, the DNA agrees better with TRBJ1-1, so the J call may be wrong. CDR3 length: 15 amino acids. Germline assignment: CDR1 SGHRS and CDR2 YFSETQ. The CDR3 DNA sequence: TGCGCCAGCAGCTTGGCCGGGGGGGCCAACACTGAAGCTTTCTTT. It specifies CASSLAGGANTEAFF.

This clone was detected once. The chain joins TRBV13 to TRBJ2-3; D is unresolved. There are 14 residues in the CDR3. V shed 6 bases and J shed 1 base, with 11 bases lying between them. Germline lookup yields CDR1 PRHDT and CDR2 FYEKMQ (reference sequence). The CDR3 DNA follows: TGTGCCAGCAGGACAAAATGGGGCACAGATACGCAGTATTTT. This gives the protein CASRTKWGTDTQYF.

The chain combines TRBV7-9 with TRBJ2-1, with TRBD2 matching 10 bases. The CDR3 totals 12 residues. The ends lost 5 bases at V and 10 bases at J; junction bases unmatched: 2. The germline CDR1 and CDR2 sequences are SEHNR and FQNEAQ (reference sequence). The CDR3 bases are TGTGCCAGCAGCAATAGCGGGGGGGAGCAGTTCTTC. Protein product: CASSNSGGEQFF.

This clone was counted only a few times. The gene calls are TRBV4-1 and TRBJ2-5; D is possibly TRBD1 (6 bases). The DNA end favors TRBJ2-7, so the J call may be wrong. The germline CDR1 and CDR2 sequences are MGHRA and YSYEKL. The CDR3 runs to 15 residues. CDR3 residues: CASSQDRGAPYEQYF. Written as DNA, the CDR3 is TGCGCCAGCAGCCAAGACAGGGGCGCTCCCTACGAGCAGTACTTC.